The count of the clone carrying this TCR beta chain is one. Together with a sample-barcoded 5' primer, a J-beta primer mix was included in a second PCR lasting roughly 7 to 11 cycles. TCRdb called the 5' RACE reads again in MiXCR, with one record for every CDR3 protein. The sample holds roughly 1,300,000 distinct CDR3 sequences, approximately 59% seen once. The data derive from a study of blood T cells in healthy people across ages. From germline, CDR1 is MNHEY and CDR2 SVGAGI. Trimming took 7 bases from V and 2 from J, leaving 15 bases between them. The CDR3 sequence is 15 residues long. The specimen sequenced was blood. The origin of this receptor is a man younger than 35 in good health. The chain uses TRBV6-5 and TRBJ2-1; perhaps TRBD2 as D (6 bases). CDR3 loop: CASTRGGPPYNEQFF. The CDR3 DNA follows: TGTGCCAGCACCCGGGGAGGCCCCCCCTACAATGAGCAGTTCTTC.